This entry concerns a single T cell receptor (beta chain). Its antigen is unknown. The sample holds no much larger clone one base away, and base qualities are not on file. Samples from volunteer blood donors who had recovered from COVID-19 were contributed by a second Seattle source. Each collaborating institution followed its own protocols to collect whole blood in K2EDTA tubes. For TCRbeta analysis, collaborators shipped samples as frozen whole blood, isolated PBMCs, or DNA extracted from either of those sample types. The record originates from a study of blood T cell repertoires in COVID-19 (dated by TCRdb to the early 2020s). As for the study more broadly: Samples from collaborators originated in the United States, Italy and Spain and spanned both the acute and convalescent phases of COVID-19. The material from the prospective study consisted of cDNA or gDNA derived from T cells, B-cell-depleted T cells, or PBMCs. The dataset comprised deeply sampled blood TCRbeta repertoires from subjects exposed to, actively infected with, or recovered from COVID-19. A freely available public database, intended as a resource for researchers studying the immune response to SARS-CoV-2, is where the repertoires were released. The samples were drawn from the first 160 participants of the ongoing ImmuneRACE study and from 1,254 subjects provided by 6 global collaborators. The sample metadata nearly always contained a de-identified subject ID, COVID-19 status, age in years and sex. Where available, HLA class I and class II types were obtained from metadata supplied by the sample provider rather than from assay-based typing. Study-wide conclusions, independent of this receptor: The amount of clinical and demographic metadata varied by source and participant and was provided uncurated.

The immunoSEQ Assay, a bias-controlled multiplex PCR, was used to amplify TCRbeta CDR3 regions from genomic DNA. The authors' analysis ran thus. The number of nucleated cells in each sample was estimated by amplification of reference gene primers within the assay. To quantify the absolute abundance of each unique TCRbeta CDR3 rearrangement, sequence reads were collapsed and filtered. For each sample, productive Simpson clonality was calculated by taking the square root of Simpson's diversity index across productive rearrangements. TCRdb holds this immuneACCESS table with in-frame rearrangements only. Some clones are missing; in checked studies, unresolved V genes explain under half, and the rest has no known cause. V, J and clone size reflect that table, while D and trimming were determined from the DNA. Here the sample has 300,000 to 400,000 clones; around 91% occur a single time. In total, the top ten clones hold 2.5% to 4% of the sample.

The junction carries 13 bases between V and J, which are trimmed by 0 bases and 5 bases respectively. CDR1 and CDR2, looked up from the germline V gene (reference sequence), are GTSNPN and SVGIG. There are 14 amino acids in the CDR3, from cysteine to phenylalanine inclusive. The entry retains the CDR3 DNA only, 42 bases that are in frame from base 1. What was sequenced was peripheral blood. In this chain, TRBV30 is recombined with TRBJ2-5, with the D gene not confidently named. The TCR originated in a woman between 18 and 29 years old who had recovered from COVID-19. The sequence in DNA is TGTGCCTGGAGTGTACGGTACCAACAGGAGACCCAGTACTTC. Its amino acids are CAWSVRYQQETQYF.